This passage covers 32 T cell receptor beta chains from one sample sequenced in a study of cytomegalovirus exposure and HLA in healthy donors. PCR primers comprised 60 Vbeta and 13 Jbeta primers. Repertoires were generated with immunoSEQ multiplex PCR, while TCRdb's copy carries only in-frame clones and drops some. Here the sample spans about 200,000 clones, about 88% being singletons. The specimen was PBMCs. These receptor sequences come from a woman aged 25-40 years in good health and CMV-seronegative.

The chain links TRBV5-1 to TRBJ2-3; D is possibly TRBD2 (7 bases). V shed 1 base and J shed 6 bases, with 18 bases lying between them. CDR1 SGHRS and CDR2 YFSETQ come from the germline V gene. The CDR3 contains 16 residues. The CDR3 spells CASSLIPGGVLDTQYF. CDR3 in DNA: TGCGCCAGCAGCTTGATTCCGGGGGGCGTGCTGGATACGCAGTATTTT.

The genes are TRBV5-1 and TRBJ2-1, with D hard to call. Germline loops: CDR1 SGHRS, CDR2 YFSETQ. Trimming removed 2 bases at V and 5 bases at J, with 8 bases between. The length of the CDR3 is 13 residues. The CDR3 loop reads CASSFQANNEQFF. CDR3 DNA: TGCGCCAGCAGCTTCCAAGCGAACAATGAGCAGTTCTTC.

The CDR3 region has the DNA TGCGCCAGCAGCTTACCGGGACAGCCGGGGCGAAGGTCTTCCTACAATGAGCAGTTCTTC. Its translation is CASSLPGQPGRRSSYNEQFF. The chain couples TRBV5-1 to TRBJ2-1; 7 nucleotides align to TRBD1. V lost 2 bases and J lost 1; bases outside the gene matches: 18. CDR1 is SGHRS and CDR2 is YFSETQ in the germline V gene. This CDR3 is 20 amino acids long.

This clone was observed a single time. The chain carries TRBV7-9 and TRBJ2-1, with TRBD2 matching over 7 bases. The CDR3 runs 13 residues. After removal of 2 bases from V and 8 bases from J, the junction contained 3 bases not matched to a gene. The V gene's germline CDR1 is SEHNR and CDR2 FQNEAQ (reference sequence). CDR3 sequence reads: CASSLTSAHEQFF. The CDR3 DNA reads TGTGCCAGCAGCTTAACTAGCGCTCATGAGCAGTTCTTC.

J is TRBJ1-1 and V is TRBV9, with 9 bases matching TRBD1. Looked up from germline, CDR1 is SGDLS and CDR2 is YYNGEE. This CDR3 comprises 14 residues. The J segment lost 5 bases and the V segment lost 2 bases, leaving 4 bases of the junction unmatched. The CDR3 nucleotides are TGTGCCAGCAGCGTGGGGACAGGGAGGACTGAAGCTTTCTTT. It is translated as CASSVGTGRTEAFF.

The rearrangement joins TRBV5-1 to TRBJ1-1, with TRBD1 identical over 12 bases. CDR1 SGHRS and CDR2 YFSETQ come from the germline V gene. The V segment lost 4 bases and the J segment 1 base; nucleotides outside the gene matches: 5. The CDR3 is made up of 16 amino acids. The CDR3 spells CASSRDRGPSNTEAFF. The CDR3 nucleotides read TGCGCCAGCAGCCGGGACAGGGGGCCCTCGAACACTGAAGCTTTCTTT.

The sample holds one count of this clone. The gene calls are TRBV28 and TRBJ1-1; no definite D call. The CDR3 runs to 12 residues. Germline V lookup: CDR1 MDHEN, CDR2 SYDVKM. Trimming took 10 bases from V and 10 from J, leaving 19 bases between them. The CDR3 DNA sequence: TGTGCCACCGTGGACCCCGGCCGGGGAGCTTTCTTT. It encodes CATVDPGRGAFF.

V and J are TRBV28 and TRBJ1-5; D is ambiguous. The germline V and J ends were trimmed by 3 bases and 5 bases, with 11 bases remaining between them. CDR1 is MDHEN, CDR2 SYDVKM, per germline. The CDR3 loop spans 14 amino acids. CDR3 in DNA: TGTGCCAGCAGTTTGAGCCAGCGATATCAGCCCCAGCATTTT. Its protein product is CASSLSQRYQPQHF.

This CDR3 reads CATSRPPGQEGSGELFF. CDR3 DNA: TGTGCCACCAGCAGGCCACCGGGACAGGAGGGATCCGGGGAGCTGTTTTTT. This chain links TRBV15 with TRBJ2-2; 8 bases are shared with TRBD1. Germline trimming cut 3 bases from V and 6 bases from J; bases unmatched to any gene: 12. Germline loops: CDR1 LNHNV, CDR2 YYDKDF (reference sequence). The CDR3 loop spans 17 amino acids.

The J gene is TRBJ2-3, the V gene TRBV2; 13 nucleotides match TRBD2. There are 15 residues in the CDR3. Germline CDR1 reads SNHLY; CDR2 reads FYNNEI. J was trimmed by 6 bases and V by 8 bases; bases with no gene match: 8. CDR3 sequence reads: CASRWTSGSMDTQYF. Here the CDR3 DNA reads TGTGCCAGCCGTTGGACTAGCGGGAGTATGGATACGCAGTATTTT.

This chain links TRBV7-2 with TRBJ2-5; 10 bases match TRBD2. Germline V gene lookup returns CDR1 SGHTA and CDR2 FQGNSA. The CDR3 is 16 residues long. The trim removed 5 bases at V and 5 bases at J, leaving 11 bases unmatched. Here the CDR3 DNA reads TGTGCCAGCAGCCGCACCCGCCTAGCGGGAGTTGAGACCCAGTACTTC. It yields the protein CASSRTRLAGVETQYF.

The chain links TRBV7-3 to TRBJ1-1, with a tentative D call TRBD1 (5 bases). The CDR3 runs to 15 residues. Deletions cut 5 bases from V and 3 bases from J, with 16 bases between. Germline lookup yields CDR1 SGHTA and CDR2 FQGTGA. The CDR3 DNA is TGTGCCAGCAGCCCCAGTGGGGCCTTGGACACTGAAGCTTTCTTT. It codes for CASSPSGALDTEAFF.

The rearrangement uses TRBV28 and TRBJ2-7, with 10 bases lining up with TRBD2. V shed 5 bases, J shed 0 bases, and the junction held 4 bases outside the gene matches. This CDR3 is 15 amino acids long. Germline lookup yields CDR1 MDHEN and CDR2 SYDVKM. The CDR3 DNA follows: TGTGCCAGCAGTCGATGGACTAGCGGCTCCTACGAGCAGTACTTC. This encodes CASSRWTSGSYEQYF. The complete variable domain, with remaining parts taken from reference TRBV28 and TRBJ2-7, reads DVKVTQSSRYLVKRTGEKVFLECVQDMDHENMFWYRQDPGLGLRLIYFSYDVKMKEKGDIPEGYSVSREKKERFSLILESASTNQTSMYLCASSRWTSGSYEQYFGPGTRLTVT.

The chain carries TRBV28 and TRBJ1-2; a weak D match, TRBD1 (5 bases). Germline assignment: CDR1 MDHEN and CDR2 SYDVKM. CDR3 length: 15 amino acids. Trimming pared 5 bases from V and 2 bases from J, leaving 15 bases between. CDR3 in amino acids: CASSVRQITNYGYTF. The CDR3 DNA reads TGTGCCAGCAGTGTTAGACAGATCACAAACTATGGCTACACCTTC.

The chain links TRBV18 to TRBJ2-7; TRBD2 aligns across 10 bases. V dropped 3 bases and J dropped 4; count of bases not matched to a gene: 6. CDR1 is KGHSH, CDR2 LQKENI, per germline. The CDR3 totals 15 residues. This CDR3 reads CASSPRSGRVYEQYF. In nucleotides, the CDR3 is TGTGCCAGCTCACCTAGGAGCGGGAGGGTATACGAGCAGTACTTC.

The CDR3 bases are TGTGCCAGCGGAGCGGGAGGGCGAACAGATACGCAGTATTTT. Amino acid sequence: CASGAGGRTDTQYF. The V call is TRBV5-4, the J call TRBJ2-3; 10 bases match TRBD2. Germline V gene lookup returns CDR1 SGHNT and CDR2 YYREEE (reference sequence). Trimming cost V 7 bases and J 3 bases; bases outside gene matches: 5. The CDR3 extends over 14 amino acids.

The V gene is TRBV5-1, the J gene TRBJ1-4; D perhaps matches TRBD1 (5 bases). This CDR3 spans 14 amino acids. V lost 1 base to trimming and J lost 4 bases, with 8 bases between them. Germline values: CDR1 SGHRS, CDR2 YFSETQ. The CDR3 DNA follows: TGCGCCAGCAGCTTGTCCGGGGGTAATGAAAAACTGTTTTTT. Protein: CASSLSGGNEKLFF.

The V gene is TRBV11-2, the J gene TRBJ2-7, with 8 bases identical to TRBD2. The CDR3 extends over 14 amino acids. J gave up 2 bases and V 8 bases, and 8 bases lay outside the gene matches. CDR1 SGHAT and CDR2 FQNNGV come from the germline V gene. This CDR3 is CASLQREQTYEQYF. CDR3 bases: TGTGCCAGCCTCCAGCGGGAGCAAACCTACGAGCAGTACTTC.

The chain is built from TRBV10-3 and TRBJ1-2; 9 nucleotides line up with TRBD1. This CDR3 region has 14 residues. Per germline, CDR1 ENHRY and CDR2 SYGVKD. V was pared by 7 bases and J by 5 bases, with 8 bases of the junction left unmatched. CDR3 region: CAINAQGAGYGYTF. The DNA of the CDR3 is TGTGCCATCAACGCACAGGGGGCAGGGTATGGCTACACCTTC.

Only a few counts were recorded for this clone. V and J are TRBV21-1 and TRBJ1-5. TRBV21-1 is shown as a pseudogene. This CDR3 has 14 residues. Here the CDR3 DNA reads TGTGCCAGCAGCAAAGCGCGATGGAGACAGCCCCAGCATTTT. Protein: CASSKARWRQPQHF.

V is TRBV7-9 and J is TRBJ1-2, with D perhaps matching TRBD1 (5 bases). Deletions cut 2 bases from V and 8 bases from J, with 12 bases between. The CDR3 is made up of 13 amino acids. Germline V CDR1 and CDR2: SEHNR, FQNEAQ (reference sequence). CDR3 sequence: CASSLREGRGYTF. CDR3 nucleotide sequence: TGTGCCAGCAGCTTAAGGGAGGGACGGGGCTACACCTTC.

The chain links TRBV7-3 to TRBJ1-1; TRBD1 is a possible D gene (5 bases). Germline V gene lookup returns CDR1 SGHTA and CDR2 FQGTGA. The CDR3 is made up of 16 amino acids. Trimming left V 1 base short and J 1 base short, with 13 bases between. The CDR3 DNA is TGTGCCAGCAGCTTAAAGGGGTTGGATAAGAACACTGAAGCTTTCTTT. Its protein is CASSLKGLDKNTEAFF.

The chain carries TRBV7-2 and TRBJ2-3; 10 bases align to TRBD2. CDR1 and CDR2 (germline): SGHTA, FQGNSA. The trim removed 4 bases at V and 5 bases at J, leaving 6 bases unmatched. This CDR3 is 15 amino acids long. CDR3 sequence reads: CASSSLAGELDTQYF. CDR3 nucleotides: TGTGCCAGCAGCTCTCTAGCGGGAGAATTAGATACGCAGTATTTT.

V usage is TRBV2 and J usage is TRBJ2-1; 10 nucleotides line up with TRBD2. This CDR3 contains 15 residues. Losses at the gene ends were 7 bases for V and 2 bases for J; bases not matched to a gene: 5. Germline V gene data show CDR1 as SNHLY and CDR2 as FYNNEI. The CDR3 spells CASTERGGTYNEQFF. The CDR3 DNA follows: TGTGCCAGCACCGAGCGGGGGGGCACCTACAATGAGCAGTTCTTC. The complete variable domain, with remaining parts taken from reference TRBV2 and TRBJ2-1, reads EPEVTQTPSHQVTQMGQEVILRCVPISNHLYFYWYRQILGQKVEFLVSFYNNEISEKSEIFDDQFSVERPDGSNFTLKIRSTKLEDSAMYFCASTERGGTYNEQFFGPGTRLTVL.

The count of this clone is one. V gene TRBV30 combines with J gene TRBJ2-7; no definite D call. Trimming cost V 1 base and J 5 bases, with 12 bases left between them. The CDR3 sequence is 13 residues long. Germline V CDR1 and CDR2: GTSNPN, SVGIG (reference sequence). CDR3 bases: TGTGCCTGGAGTGCACCTCCCCGGGACGAGCAGTACTTC. This sequence encodes CAWSAPPRDEQYF.

The chain uses TRBV5-1 and TRBJ2-7, with D possibly being TRBD2 (6 bases). Trimming shortened V by 1 base and J by 7 bases, and 21 bases separated the two germline ends. The germline V gene has CDR1 SGHRS and CDR2 YFSETQ. This CDR3 is built from 16 residues. CDR3 residues: CASSLSIRTPGREQYF. The CDR3 DNA follows: TGCGCCAGCAGCTTGAGTATCCGGACACCTGGGAGGGAGCAGTACTTC.

The J gene is TRBJ2-5, the V gene TRBV7-6; 10 bases line up with TRBD2. The CDR3 extends over 14 amino acids. J gave up 4 bases and V 5 bases, and 4 bases lay outside the gene matches. Germline CDR1 SGHVS, CDR2 FNYEAQ. The CDR3 here is CASSTLAGSETQYF. In DNA form, the CDR3 reads TGTGCCAGCAGCACACTAGCGGGGTCAGAGACCCAGTACTTC.

The chain carries TRBV4-1 and TRBJ2-2; no firm D call. The ends were cut back, 0 bases at V and 5 bases at J, with 4 bases in the middle. This CDR3 has 13 amino acids. The germline V gene encodes CDR1 MGHRA and CDR2 YSYEKL. The CDR3 DNA is TGCGCCAGCAGCCAAGATCCAACCGGGGAGCTGTTTTTT. Encoded protein: CASSQDPTGELFF.

The CDR3 nucleotides are TGTGCCAGCAGCCCCACCCTAGCGGGAGCTGTCACCGGGGAGCTGTTTTTT. This gives the protein CASSPTLAGAVTGELFF. The chain couples TRBV5-6 to TRBJ2-2; 10 bases are shared with TRBD2. There are 17 residues in the CDR3. Germline CDR1 reads SGHDT; CDR2 reads YYEEEE. V trimming: 4 bases; J trimming: 4 bases; junction bases outside the gene matches: 10. The whole variable domain, remainder taken from reference TRBV5-6 and TRBJ2-2, is DAGVTQSPTHLIKTRGQQVTLRCSPKSGHDTVSWYQQALGQGPQFIFQYYEEEERQRGNFPDRFSGHQFPNYSSELNVNALLLGDSALYLCASSPTLAGAVTGELFFGEGSRLTVL.

The gene calls are TRBV29-1 and TRBJ2-1, with 10 bases fitting TRBD2. CDR1 SQVTM and CDR2 ANQGSEA come from the germline V gene. J lost 0 bases, V lost 3 bases, and 8 bases had no gene match. The CDR3 covers 17 residues. DNA for the CDR3: TGCAGCGTTGATAGTGTAGCGGGAGGCCTCTCCTACAATGAGCAGTTCTTC. The encoded protein is CSVDSVAGGLSYNEQFF.

V and J are TRBV5-4 and TRBJ2-7; 7 bases map to TRBD1. V was clipped by 4 bases and J by 0 bases; unmatched bases: 4. Looked up from germline, CDR1 is SGHNT and CDR2 is YYREEE (reference sequence). CDR3 length: 14 residues. CDR3 DNA sequence: TGTGCCAGCAGCAAGGGACAGCACTCCTACGAGCAGTACTTC. As protein: CASSKGQHSYEQYF.

The V and J genes are TRBV28 and TRBJ2-2; D uncertain. V was cut by 1 base and J by 5 bases, with 17 bases left in between. The CDR3 extends over 17 amino acids. Germline V gene lookup returns CDR1 MDHEN and CDR2 SYDVKM. CDR3 nucleotide sequence: TGTGCCAGCAGTTTATTAGTTGGGCTCCGTCGGACCGGGGAGCTGTTTTTT. Translation: CASSLLVGLRRTGELFF.